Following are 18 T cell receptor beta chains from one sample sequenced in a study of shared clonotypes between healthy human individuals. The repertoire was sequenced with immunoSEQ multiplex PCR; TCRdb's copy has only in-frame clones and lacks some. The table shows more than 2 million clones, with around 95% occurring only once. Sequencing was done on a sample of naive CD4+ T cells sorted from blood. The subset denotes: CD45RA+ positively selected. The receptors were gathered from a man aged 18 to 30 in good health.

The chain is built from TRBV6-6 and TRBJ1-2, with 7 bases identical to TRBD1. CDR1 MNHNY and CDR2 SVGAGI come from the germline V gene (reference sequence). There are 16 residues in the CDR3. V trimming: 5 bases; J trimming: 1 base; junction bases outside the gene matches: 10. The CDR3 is CASSPTGQAFNYGYTF. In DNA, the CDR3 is TGTGCCAGCAGTCCCACCGGACAGGCTTTTAACTATGGCTACACCTTC.

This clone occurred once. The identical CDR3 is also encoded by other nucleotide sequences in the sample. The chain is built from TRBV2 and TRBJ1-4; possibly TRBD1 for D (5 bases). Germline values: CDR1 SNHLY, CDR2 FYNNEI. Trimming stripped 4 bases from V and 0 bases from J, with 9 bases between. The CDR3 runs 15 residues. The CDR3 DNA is TGTGCCAGCAGTGGGCAGGGTGCAACTAATGAAAAACTGTTTTTT. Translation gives CASSGQGATNEKLFF.

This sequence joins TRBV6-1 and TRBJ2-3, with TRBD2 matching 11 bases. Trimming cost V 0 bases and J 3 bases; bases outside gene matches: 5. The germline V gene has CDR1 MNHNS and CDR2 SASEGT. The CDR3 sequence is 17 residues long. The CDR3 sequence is CASSEALLAGVTDTQYF. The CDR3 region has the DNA TGTGCCAGCAGTGAAGCGCTACTAGCGGGGGTTACAGATACGCAGTATTTT.

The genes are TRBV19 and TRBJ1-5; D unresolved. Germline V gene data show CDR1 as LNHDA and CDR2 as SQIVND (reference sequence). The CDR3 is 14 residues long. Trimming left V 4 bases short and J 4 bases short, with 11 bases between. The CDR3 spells CASSTRTSNQPQHF. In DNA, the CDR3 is TGTGCCAGTAGTACTAGGACGAGTAATCAGCCCCAGCATTTT.

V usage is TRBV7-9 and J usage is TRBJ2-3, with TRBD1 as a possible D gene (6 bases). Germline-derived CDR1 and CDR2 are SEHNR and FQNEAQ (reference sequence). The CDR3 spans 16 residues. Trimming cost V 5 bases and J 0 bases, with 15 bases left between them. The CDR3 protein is CASSPPNRESTDTQYF. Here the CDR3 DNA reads TGTGCCAGCAGCCCCCCAAACAGGGAGAGCACAGATACGCAGTATTTT.

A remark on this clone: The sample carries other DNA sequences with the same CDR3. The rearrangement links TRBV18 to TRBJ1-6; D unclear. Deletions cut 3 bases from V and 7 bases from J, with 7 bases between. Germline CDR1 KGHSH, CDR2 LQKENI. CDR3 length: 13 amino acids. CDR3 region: CASSPGLNSPLHF. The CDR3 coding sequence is TGTGCCAGCTCACCGGGCCTGAATTCACCCCTCCACTTT. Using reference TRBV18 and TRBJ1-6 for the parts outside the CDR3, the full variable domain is NAGVMQNPRHLVRRRGQEARLRCSPMKGHSHVYWYRQLPEEGLKFMVYLQKENIIDESGMPKERFSAEFPKEGPSILRIQQVVRGDSAAYFCASSPGLNSPLHFGNGTRLTVT.

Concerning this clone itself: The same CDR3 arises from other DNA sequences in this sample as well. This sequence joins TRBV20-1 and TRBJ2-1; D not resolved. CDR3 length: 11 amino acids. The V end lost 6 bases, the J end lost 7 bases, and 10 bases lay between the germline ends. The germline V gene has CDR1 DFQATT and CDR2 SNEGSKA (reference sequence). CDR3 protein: CSAPLGNEQFF. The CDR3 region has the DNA TGCAGTGCCCCACTGGGGAATGAGCAGTTCTTC.

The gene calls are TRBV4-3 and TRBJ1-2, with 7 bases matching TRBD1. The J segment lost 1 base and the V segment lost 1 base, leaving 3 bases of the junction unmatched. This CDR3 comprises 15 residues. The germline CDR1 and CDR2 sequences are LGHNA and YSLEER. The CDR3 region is CASSQGQGFNYGYTF. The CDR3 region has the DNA TGCGCCAGCAGCCAAGGACAGGGTTTTAACTATGGCTACACCTTC.

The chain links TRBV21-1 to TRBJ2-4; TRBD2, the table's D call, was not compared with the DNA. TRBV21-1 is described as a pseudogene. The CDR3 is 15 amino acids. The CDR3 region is CASSKPAGAKNIQYF. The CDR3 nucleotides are TGTGCCAGCAGCAAACCGGCGGGAGCCAAAAACATTCAGTACTTC.

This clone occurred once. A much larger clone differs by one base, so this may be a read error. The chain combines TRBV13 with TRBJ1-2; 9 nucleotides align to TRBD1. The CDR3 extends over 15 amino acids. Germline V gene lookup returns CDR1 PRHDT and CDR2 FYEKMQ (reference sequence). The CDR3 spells CASTTGTGFNYGYAF. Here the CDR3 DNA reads TGTGCCAGCACCACCGGGACAGGGTTTAACTATGGCTACGCCTTC.

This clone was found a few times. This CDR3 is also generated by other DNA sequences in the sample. This chain's CDR3 is CASSVAATRSTDTQYF. The CDR3 DNA is TGTGCCAGCAGCGTCGCAGCGACTAGAAGCACAGATACGCAGTATTTT. The chain has TRBV9 and TRBJ2-3; D possibly corresponds to TRBD2 (6 bases). Germline V CDR1 and CDR2: SGDLS, YYNGEE. Trimming took 2 bases from V and 0 from J, leaving 13 bases between them. The CDR3 covers 16 residues.

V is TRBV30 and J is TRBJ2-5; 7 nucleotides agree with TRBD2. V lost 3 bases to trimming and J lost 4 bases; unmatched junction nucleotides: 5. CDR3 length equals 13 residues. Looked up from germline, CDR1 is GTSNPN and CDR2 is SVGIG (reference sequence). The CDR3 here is CAWRRAGTETQYF. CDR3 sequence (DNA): TGTGCCTGGAGACGAGCGGGAACAGAGACCCAGTACTTC. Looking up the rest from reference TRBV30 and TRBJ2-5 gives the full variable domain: SQTIHQWPATLVQPVGSPLSLECTVEGTSNPNLYWYRQAAGRGLQLLFYSVGIGQISSEVPQNLSASRPQDRQFILSSKKLLLSDSGFYLCAWRRAGTETQYFGPGTRLLVL.

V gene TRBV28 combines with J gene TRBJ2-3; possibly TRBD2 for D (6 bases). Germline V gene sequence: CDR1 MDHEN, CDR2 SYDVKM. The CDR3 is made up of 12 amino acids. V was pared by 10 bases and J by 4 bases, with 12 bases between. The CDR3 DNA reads TGTGCCACCCTCCGGGGGTCAGATACGCAGTATTTT. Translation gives CATLRGSDTQYF. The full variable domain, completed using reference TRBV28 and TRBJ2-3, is DVKVTQSSRYLVKRTGEKVFLECVQDMDHENMFWYRQDPGLGLRLIYFSYDVKMKEKGDIPEGYSVSREKKERFSLILESASTNQTSMYLCATLRGSDTQYFGPGTRLTVL.

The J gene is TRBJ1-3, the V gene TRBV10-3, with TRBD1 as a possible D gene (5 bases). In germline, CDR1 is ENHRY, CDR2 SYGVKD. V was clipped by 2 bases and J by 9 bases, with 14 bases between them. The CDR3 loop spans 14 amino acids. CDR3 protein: CAISEAGLGRTIYF. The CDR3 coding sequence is TGTGCCATCAGTGAGGCAGGGCTAGGACGCACCATATATTTT.

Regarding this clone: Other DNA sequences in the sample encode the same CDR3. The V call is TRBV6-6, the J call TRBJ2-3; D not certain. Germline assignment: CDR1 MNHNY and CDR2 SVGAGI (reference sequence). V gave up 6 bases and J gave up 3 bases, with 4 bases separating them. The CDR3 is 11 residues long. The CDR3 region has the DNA TGTGCCAGCAGCCCTACAGATACGCAGTATTTT. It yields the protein CASSPTDTQYF.

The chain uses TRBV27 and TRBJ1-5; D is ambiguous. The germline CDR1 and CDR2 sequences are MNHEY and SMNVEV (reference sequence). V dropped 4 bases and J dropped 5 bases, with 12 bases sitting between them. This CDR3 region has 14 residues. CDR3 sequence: CASSSLSGHQPQHF. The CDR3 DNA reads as TGTGCCAGCAGTTCCTTAAGTGGTCATCAGCCCCAGCATTTT.

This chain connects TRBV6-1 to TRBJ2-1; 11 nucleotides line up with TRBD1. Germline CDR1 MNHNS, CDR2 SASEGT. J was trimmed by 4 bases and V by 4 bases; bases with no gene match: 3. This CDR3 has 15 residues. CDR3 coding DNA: TGTGCCAGCAGTGCCGGGACAGGGGGGTACAATGAGCAGTTCTTC. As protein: CASSAGTGGYNEQFF.

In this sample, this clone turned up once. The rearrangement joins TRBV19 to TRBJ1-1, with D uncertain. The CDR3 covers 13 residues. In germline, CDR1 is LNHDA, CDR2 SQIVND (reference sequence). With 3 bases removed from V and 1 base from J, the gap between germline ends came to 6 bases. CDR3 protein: CASSINWNTEAFF. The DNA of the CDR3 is TGTGCCAGTAGTATTAACTGGAACACTGAAGCTTTCTTT. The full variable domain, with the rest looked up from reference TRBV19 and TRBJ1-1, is DGGITQSPKYLFRKEGQNVTLSCEQNLNHDAMYWYRQDPGQGLRLIYYSQIVNDFQKGDIAEGYSVSREKKESFPLTVTSAQKNPTAFYLCASSINWNTEAFFGQGTRLTVV.